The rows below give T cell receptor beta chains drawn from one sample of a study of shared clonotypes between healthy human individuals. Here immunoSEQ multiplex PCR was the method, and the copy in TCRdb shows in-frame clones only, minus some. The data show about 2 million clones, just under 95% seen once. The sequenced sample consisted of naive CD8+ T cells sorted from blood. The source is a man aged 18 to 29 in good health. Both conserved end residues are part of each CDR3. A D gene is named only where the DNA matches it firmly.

TGTGCCAGCAGCTTAGCTGAGCGCACAGATACGCAGTATTTT	CASSLAERTDTQYF	TRBV11-2	TRBJ2-3	NA
TGTGCCAGTGGAATGGGGAAGGGTCAGCCCCAGCATTTT	CASGMGKGQPQHF	TRBV19	TRBJ1-5	NA
TGTGCCAGCAGCTTAGGGACCTACGAGCAGTACTTC	CASSLGTYEQYF	TRBV7-9	TRBJ2-7	NA
TGTGCCAGCAGTTCTTTAGCGGGGGGGCCGGACGAGCAGTACTTC	CASSSLAGGPDEQYF	TRBV6-6	TRBJ2-7	TRBD2
TGTGCCATCAGTTGGGAGACCTCTGGAAACACCATATATTTT	CAISWETSGNTIYF	TRBV10-3	TRBJ1-3	NA
TGTGCCAGCAGCTTAGTCGACACCGGGGAGCTGTTTTTT	CASSLVDTGELFF	TRBV11-2	TRBJ2-2	NA
TGTGCCAGCAGCCGGATCCAGGGGGCTACGCAGTATTTT	CASSRIQGATQYF	TRBV7-8	TRBJ2-3	TRBD1
TGTGCCAGCAGTTTAGGACACGACACTCAAGAGACCCAGTACTTC	CASSLGHDTQETQYF	TRBV28	TRBJ2-5	NA
TGTGCCAGCAGTCCTCGGGTGTACGAGCAGTACTTC	CASSPRVYEQYF	TRBV28	TRBJ2-7	NA
TGTGCCAGCAGTGAAGTTGGGGGTCAGCCCCAGCATTTT	CASSEVGGQPQHF	TRBV25-1	TRBJ1-5	NA